This TCR beta chain was obtained from a study of blood T cell repertoires in COVID-19. Study information: Sites in the United States, Italy and Spain provided acute and convalescent COVID-19 samples.

The table lists this clone with a count of one. The CDR3 contains 14 residues. CDR1 and CDR2 from the germline V gene are LGHDT and YNNKEL (reference sequence). The V and J ends lost 0 bases and 8 bases respectively, with 13 bases between them. The data were produced by immunoSEQ multiplex PCR, yet TCRdb's version contains in-frame clones alone and is incomplete. The sample includes some 200,000 clones, 80% of them seen just once. Specimen: PBMCs or T cells enriched from blood (not recorded which). The source is a woman in her thirties or forties with acute COVID-19. The chain couples TRBV3-1 (or the pseudogene TRBV3-2) to TRBJ1-2; D might be TRBD1 (5 bases). The DNA of the CDR3 is TGTGCCAGCAGCCAAGAGACGCAGGGCAAGGGCTACACCTTC. It is translated as CASSQETQGKGYTF.